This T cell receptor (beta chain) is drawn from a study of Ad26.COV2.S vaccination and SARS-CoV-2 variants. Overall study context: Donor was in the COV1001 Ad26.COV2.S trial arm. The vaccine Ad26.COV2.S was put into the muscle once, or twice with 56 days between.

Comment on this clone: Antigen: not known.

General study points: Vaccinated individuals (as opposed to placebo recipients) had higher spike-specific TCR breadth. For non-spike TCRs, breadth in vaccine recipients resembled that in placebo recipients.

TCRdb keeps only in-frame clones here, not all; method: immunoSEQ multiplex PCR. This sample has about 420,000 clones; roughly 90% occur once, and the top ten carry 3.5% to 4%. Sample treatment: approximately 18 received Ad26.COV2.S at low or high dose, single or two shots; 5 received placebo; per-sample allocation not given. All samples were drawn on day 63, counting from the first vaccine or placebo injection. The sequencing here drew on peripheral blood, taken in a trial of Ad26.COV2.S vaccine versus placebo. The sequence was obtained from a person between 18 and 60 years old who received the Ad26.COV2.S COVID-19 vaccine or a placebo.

The CDR3, as DNA: TGTGCCAGCAGCTTAGTCGTCAGGGCCTCCTACGAGCAGTACTTC. It codes for CASSLVVRASYEQYF. The chain has TRBV11-2 and TRBJ2-7; D might be TRBD1 (5 bases). The CDR3 contains 15 residues. Trimming stripped 1 base from V and 0 bases from J, with 10 bases between. Germline CDR1 reads SGHAT; CDR2 reads FQNNGV.